The clone carrying this T cell receptor beta chain has more than one count but fewer than ten. As yet, its antigen is unknown. The record originates from a study of molecular identifiers for immune sequencing clone quantification. Unmatched junction bases numbered 4, after V lost 6 bases and J lost 1 base. The germline CDR1 and CDR2 sequences are DFQATT and SNEGSKA (reference sequence). The CDR3 spans 14 residues. In the sort, naive CD8 T cells were defined as CD8+CD4-CCR7+CD45RA+. Previously described methods with listed TCR primers produced the bulk TCR libraries. MiXCR, applied by TCRdb to the PCR reads, yields one record per CDR3 protein. The sample gives just under 65,000 distinct CDR3 sequences, 15% to 20% of which show up once; 1.3% to 1.5% is in the top ten. Whole-study findings and limits: Clones exceeding 20 RNA copies carried over 99% of effector molecules but under 1% of naive-cell molecules. Identical TCR molecules can share a barcode, and this sharing could underestimate highly expanded clone sizes.

The sample comprised naive CD8+ T cells from blood, with Jurkat cell RNA spiked in. The sample's subset: FACS-sorted CD8+CD4-CCR7+CD45RA+ naive T cells. The chain employs TRBV20-1 and TRBJ2-5; 11 bases agree with TRBD2. This sequence was found in a human donor in good health. Some libraries in this study had Jurkat cell RNA spiked in. The CDR3 DNA follows: TGCAGTGCGCAGACTAGCGGGGCCCAAGAGACCCAGTACTTC. Encoded protein: CSAQTSGAQETQYF.